The present TCR beta chain was sequenced within a study of early T cells in non-severe SARS-CoV-2 infection. The CDR3 spans 16 residues. The germline gives CDR1 SGHRS, CDR2 YFSETQ. The germline V and J ends were trimmed by 4 bases and 2 bases, with 16 bases remaining between them. TCRdb itself ran the 5' RACE reads through MiXCR, one entry per CDR3 protein. The table lists fewer than 65,000 distinct CDR3 sequences, about 9.3% of them singletons. Only a few counts were recorded for this clonotype. The rearrangement uses TRBV5-1 and TRBJ2-1; the D call may be TRBD1 or TRBD2 (5 bases each). This clonotype was obtained from an adult who was a healthcare worker with PCR-confirmed SARS-CoV-2 infection or an uninfected control (not recorded which). The sample was whole blood. The CDR3 reads CASSPQGTATYNEQFF. CDR3 sequence (DNA): TGCGCCAGCAGCCCCCAAGGGACGGCCACCTACAATGAGCAGTTCTTC.